These 10 T cell receptor beta chains originate from one sample sequenced in a study of regulatory T cells in long-lasting Graves disease. Regarding time point: newly diagnosed GD, antithyroid drugs for less than 3 months. There was RNA extracted from PBMCs, and the TCR library was made from it. TCR beta libraries were built with iRepertoire HTBI primers and Arm-PCR of CDR3 regions. TCRdb independently ran MiXCR on the multiplex PCR reads; one entry per CDR3 protein. The profile covers about 420,000 distinct CDR3 sequences, with about 16% appearing a single time and about a quarter taken by the ten largest. In addition, the sample was reused for a study of T cells in Graves' hyperthyroidism and ophthalmopathy.

The material sequenced was peripheral blood mononuclear cells (PBMCs), taken at new diagnosis, from a patient treated with antithyroid drugs. The source of these receptors is a woman aged 18-30 years with Graves disease.

This clonotype showed up just a few times. This chain joins TRBV27 and TRBJ1-6; maybe TRBD1 (6 bases). The CDR3 sequence is 14 residues long. The germline V gene encodes CDR1 MNHEY and CDR2 SMNVEV (reference sequence). Trimming shortened V by 6 bases and J by 5 bases, and 11 bases separated the two germline ends. Here the CDR3 reads CASSRGTNNSPLHF. CDR3 DNA sequence: TGTGCCAGCAGCCGCGGGACAAATAATTCACCCCTCCACTTT.

This clonotype was recorded at least ten times. This chain uses TRBV29-1 with TRBJ2-1; the D gene is possibly TRBD1 (5 bases). With 7 bases removed from V and 0 bases from J, the gap between germline ends came to 16 bases. CDR3 length equals 15 residues. Germline loops: CDR1 SQVTM, CDR2 ANQGSEA. The DNA of the CDR3 is TGCAGCGCCCAAGGGGCGGAGAACTCCTACAATGAGCAGTTCTTC. Its protein is CSAQGAENSYNEQFF.

This clonotype was detected only a few times. V is TRBV24-1 and J is TRBJ2-1, with 7 bases identical to TRBD2. This CDR3 is 18 amino acids long. Germline V CDR1 and CDR2: KGHDR, SFDVKD. V shed 0 bases and J 5 bases; nucleotides not matched to a gene: 12. The CDR3 region is CATSDLESGRELHNEQFF. The DNA for the CDR3 is TGTGCCACCAGTGATTTGGAATCGGGGCGGGAGCTTCACAATGAGCAGTTCTTC.

This clonotype appeared a single time. A much larger clone is a single base away; this may be a read error. This sequence joins TRBV3-1 and TRBJ2-7, with D unclear. The CDR3 runs to 13 residues. Germline V gene sequence: CDR1 LGHDT, CDR2 YNNKEL (reference sequence). The DNA of the CDR3 is TGTGCCAGCAGCCAGGTGAGCAGCTACGATCAGTACTTC. It codes for CASSQVSSYDQYF.

This clonotype has a handful of counts. The V and J genes are TRBV18 and TRBJ2-2; the match to TRBD1 covers 9 bases. The CDR3 contains 16 residues. J lost 5 bases, V lost 2 bases, and 6 bases had no gene match. Looked up from germline, CDR1 is KGHSH and CDR2 is LQKENI. CDR3 sequence reads: CASSPSGTGSTGELFF. The DNA for the CDR3 is TGTGCCAGCTCACCATCCGGGACAGGGTCGACCGGGGAGCTGTTTTTT.

This clonotype has just a few counts. The chain employs TRBV19 and TRBJ1-5; D might be TRBD1 (5 bases). The V gene's germline CDR1 is LNHDA and CDR2 SQIVND (reference sequence). The CDR3 runs to 15 residues. The germline V and J ends were trimmed by 4 bases and 4 bases, with 14 bases remaining between them. This CDR3 reads CASSNGAGWNQPQHF. The CDR3 coding sequence is TGTGCCAGTAGTAATGGAGCAGGGTGGAATCAGCCCCAGCATTTT.

This clonotype was counted only a few times. This chain uses TRBV20-1 with TRBJ1-4; no clear D gene. CDR1 is DFQATT, CDR2 SNEGSKA, per germline (reference sequence). V was trimmed by 3 bases and J by 5 bases, leaving 7 bases between them. CDR3 size: 12 residues. This chain's CDR3 is CSASGQNEKLFF. In nucleotides, the CDR3 is TGCAGTGCTAGCGGTCAGAATGAAAAACTGTTTTTT.

The V call is TRBV14, the J call TRBJ1-2, with D possibly matching TRBD1 (5 bases). Germline assignment: CDR1 SGHDN and CDR2 FVKESK. V lost 1 base and J lost 5, with 8 bases in between. There are 13 residues in the CDR3. For the CDR3, the DNA is TGTGCCAGCAGCCAAGGGGACCCGTATGGCTACACCTTC. Its protein product is CASSQGDPYGYTF. Based on the CDR3 plus reference TRBV14 and TRBJ1-2, the full variable domain is EAGVTQFPSHSVIEKGQTVTLRCDPISGHDNLYWYRRVMGKEIKFLLHFVKESKQDESGMPNNRFLAERTGGTYSTLKVQPAELEDSGVYFCASSQGDPYGYTFGSGTRLTVV.

This clonotype showed up many times. The chain recombines TRBV29-1 with TRBJ1-1; TRBD1 aligns across 8 bases. Looked up from germline, CDR1 is SQVTM and CDR2 is ANQGSEA. This CDR3 spans 13 amino acids. J was trimmed by 4 bases and V by 6 bases; bases with no gene match: 7. For the CDR3, the DNA is TGCAGCGTGGCCACAGGGGGTGGCACTGAAGCTTTCTTT. Encoded protein: CSVATGGGTEAFF.

This clonotype was counted many times. The chain carries TRBV12-3 or TRBV12-4 and TRBJ2-7; 12 nucleotides match TRBD1. V was pared by 6 bases and J by 3 bases, with 6 bases of the junction left unmatched. CDR3 length equals 15 residues. As DNA, the CDR3 is TGTGCCAGCAGGGTGGGACAGGGGGCATTCTACGAGCAGTACTTC. It is translated as CASRVGQGAFYEQYF.